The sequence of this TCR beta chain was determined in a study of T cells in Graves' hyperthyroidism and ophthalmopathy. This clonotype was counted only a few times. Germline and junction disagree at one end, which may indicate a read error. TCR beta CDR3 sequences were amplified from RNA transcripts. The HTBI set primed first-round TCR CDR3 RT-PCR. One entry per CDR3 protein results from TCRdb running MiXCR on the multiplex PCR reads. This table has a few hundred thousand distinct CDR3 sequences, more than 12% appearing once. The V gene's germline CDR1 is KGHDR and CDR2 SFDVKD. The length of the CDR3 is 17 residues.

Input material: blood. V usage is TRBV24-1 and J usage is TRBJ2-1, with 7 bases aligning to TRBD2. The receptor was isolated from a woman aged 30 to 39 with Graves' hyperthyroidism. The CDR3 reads CASSLSQTGPRECEQFF. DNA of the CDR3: TGTGCCAGCAGTTTATCTCAAACGGGGCCGCGGGAGTGTGAGCAGTTCTTC.